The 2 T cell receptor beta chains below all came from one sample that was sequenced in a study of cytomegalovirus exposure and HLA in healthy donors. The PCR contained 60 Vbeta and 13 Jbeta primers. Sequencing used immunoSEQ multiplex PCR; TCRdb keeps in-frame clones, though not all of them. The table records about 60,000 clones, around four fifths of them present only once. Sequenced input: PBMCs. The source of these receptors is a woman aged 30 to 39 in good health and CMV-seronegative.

CDR3 amino acids: CASSLGPSRGNNEQFF. For the CDR3, the DNA is TGTGCCAGCAGCCTTGGCCCCTCGAGAGGGAACAATGAGCAGTTCTTC. V usage is TRBV7-2 and J usage is TRBJ2-1, with D tentatively TRBD2 (5 bases). V lost 5 bases, J lost 5 bases, and 19 bases lay in between. Germline V gene data show CDR1 as SGHTA and CDR2 as FQGNSA. The CDR3 is 16 residues long.

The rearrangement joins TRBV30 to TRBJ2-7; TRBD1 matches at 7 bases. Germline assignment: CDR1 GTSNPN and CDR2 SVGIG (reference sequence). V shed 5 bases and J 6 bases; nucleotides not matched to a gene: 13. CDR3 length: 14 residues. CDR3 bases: TGTGCCTGGGTTGGAAGCGGAGAGGGGGCCGAGCAGTACTTC. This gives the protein CAWVGSGEGAEQYF.